This T cell receptor beta chain was recovered during a study of T cells in Graves' hyperthyroidism and ophthalmopathy. Study-wide results and limits: Through a model of 13 V-J features, ophthalmopathy was separated from stable hyperthyroidism. Most clonotypes expanded in the thyroid (above 0.001) were also present in blood.

The investigators amplified TCR beta CDR3 regions from RNA transcripts. A set of HTBI primers served as the primers for a first-round RT-PCR of the TCR CDR3. TCRdb ran MiXCR on the multiplex PCR reads and lists one entry per CDR3 protein. The data contain 450,000 to 700,000 distinct CDR3 sequences, under 60% of them singletons. This clonotype was counted at least ten times. Its cognate antigen is unknown. Those patients with uncontrolled infection, other autoimmune disease, pregnancy or lactation were excluded. Each diagnosis drew on symptoms, thyroxine, TRAb, thyroid ultrasound and orbital computed tomography findings. V was pared by 2 bases and J by 5 bases, with 5 bases of the junction left unmatched. Germline assignment: CDR1 DFQATT and CDR2 SNEGSKA (reference sequence). The CDR3 length is 14 residues.

This receptor was obtained from an adult woman with Graves' disease, either hyperthyroidism or ophthalmopathy (not recorded which). The gene calls are TRBV20-1 and TRBJ2-5; 10 positions agree with TRBD1. Sequenced sample: peripheral blood or thyroid tissue (not recorded which). CDR3 bases: TGCAGTGCTAGAAGACAGGGGGCTATGGAGACCCAGTACTTC. Encoded protein: CSARRQGAMETQYF.